This entry features one TCR beta chain sequence. Here immunoSEQ multiplex PCR was the method, and the copy in TCRdb shows in-frame clones only, minus some. Among some 240,000 clones listed, about 81% were seen once. The data derive from a study of blood T cell repertoires in COVID-19. Study-level background: Material from acute and convalescent COVID-19 was sourced from the United States, Italy and Spain. Sample material is recorded as cDNA or gDNA derived from T cells, B-cell-depleted T cells, or PBMCs.

CDR1 is SGHRS and CDR2 is YFSETQ in the germline V gene. The ends were cut back, 0 bases at V and 7 bases at J, with 13 bases in the middle. The length of the CDR3 is 15 residues. The sequenced sample was peripheral blood. V gene TRBV5-1 combines with J gene TRBJ1-4; no clear D gene. The sequence was collected from a woman aged 60 to 75 with active or convalescent COVID-19. CDR3 residues: CASSLDGWSIEKLFF. CDR3 DNA: TGCGCCAGCAGCTTGGACGGATGGAGTATTGAAAAACTGTTTTTT.